This TCR beta chain appears in the sequencing data of a study of CD4 T cells in relation to SARS-CoV-2 and coronaviruses. Whole-study context: Of the patients, about 8 were male, a few female, two Hispanic.

TCRdb's table, derived via immunoSEQ multiplex PCR, lists solely in-frame clones and lacks some. The profile shows tens of thousands of clones, more than 75% of them singletons. Germline CDR1 MDHEN, CDR2 SYDVKM. This CDR3 is built from 14 residues. Trimming stripped 4 bases from V and 2 bases from J, with 9 bases between. Sequenced sample: memory CD4+ T cells from PBMCs. The clonotype originates from an adult with COVID-19. V usage is TRBV28 and J usage is TRBJ2-1; unclear D gene. CDR3 residues: CASSSATPYNEQFF. CDR3 DNA: TGTGCCAGCAGTTCCGCCACCCCCTACAATGAGCAGTTCTTC. Using reference TRBV28 and TRBJ2-1 for the parts outside the CDR3, the full variable domain is DVKVTQSSRYLVKRTGEKVFLECVQDMDHENMFWYRQDPGLGLRLIYFSYDVKMKEKGDIPEGYSVSREKKERFSLILESASTNQTSMYLCASSSATPYNEQFFGPGTRLTVL.